The 3 T cell receptor beta chains in this list originate from one sample, sequenced in a study of long-term antiretroviral therapy in people with HIV (dated by TCRdb to between 2020 and 2023). The immunoSEQ hsTCRB v3.0 assay was used at survey level resolution for TRB variable region sequencing. The table comes from immuneACCESS by way of TCRdb, which keeps in-frame sequences with V and J called. Part of the clones is missing from these tables; in studies checked, under half for an unresolved V gene and the rest for unknown reasons. Here the sample has approximately 19,000 clones; over 65% occur a single time. Around an eighth of the sample rests with the top ten. The material sequenced was unsorted PBMCs, taken 0.5 years before starting antiretroviral therapy. Receptor source: a woman aged 45-65 years with HIV.

V is TRBV5-4 and J is TRBJ2-1; 9 bases are a match to TRBD1. This CDR3 is built from 14 residues. Trimming at V came to 4 bases and at J to 3 bases, leaving 2 bases not matched to a gene. Per the germline V gene, CDR1 is SGHNT and CDR2 is YYREEE (reference sequence). The CDR3 region is CASSRDRDYNEQFF. The CDR3 DNA reads TGTGCCAGCAGCCGGGACAGGGACTACAATGAGCAGTTCTTC.

This clone was picked up a small number of times. This chain connects TRBV12-5 to TRBJ2-3, with D perhaps matching TRBD2 (7 bases). V lost 5 bases and J lost 2, with 23 bases in between. The CDR3 runs to 18 residues. Germline CDR1 and CDR2: LGHNT and FRNRAP. CDR3 coding DNA: TGTGCTAGTGGTGACCGGTCAAGTGCGGGGGCCCACACAGATACGCAGTATTTT. It is translated as CASGDRSSAGAHTDTQYF.

The chain is built from TRBV7-8 and TRBJ1-3; no firm D call. V was shortened by 1 base and J by 0 bases, with 7 bases between the two germline ends. Germline V gene data show CDR1 as SGHVS and CDR2 as FQNEAQ. This CDR3 comprises 15 residues. The chain's CDR3 is CASSLDELSGNTIYF. The DNA for the CDR3 is TGTGCCAGCAGCTTAGATGAGCTCTCTGGAAACACCATATATTTT.